Shown below are 15 T cell receptor beta chains from a single sample sequenced in a study of blood T cell repertoires in COVID-19. The table came from immunoSEQ multiplex PCR; TCRdb's copy has only in-frame clones and leaves some out. The sample yields about 69,000 clones, approximately 82% seen once. The specimen was peripheral blood. The receptors stem from a woman over 75 with acute or convalescent COVID-19.

The rearrangement joins TRBV4-1 to TRBJ2-3; 7 bases agree with TRBD2. V was clipped by 2 bases and J by 1 base; unmatched bases: 3. The germline CDR1 and CDR2 sequences are MGHRA and YSYEKL. The CDR3 spans 15 residues. This CDR3 is CASSQLGGGTDTQYF. CDR3 bases: TGCGCCAGCAGCCAATTGGGGGGGGGCACAGATACGCAGTATTTT.

The table lists this clone with a count of one. This chain connects TRBV30 to TRBJ1-2; no clear D gene. The ends were cut back, 1 base at V and 8 bases at J, with 14 bases in the middle. CDR3 length: 13 amino acids. CDR1 and CDR2 (germline): GTSNPN, SVGIG (reference sequence). DNA of the CDR3: TGTGCCTGGAGTGACAGAGCCTTTCCGGGCTACACCTTC. Its translation is CAWSDRAFPGYTF.

This chain links TRBV11-2 with TRBJ2-7; 8 bases fit TRBD1. The J segment lost 0 bases and the V segment lost 6 bases, leaving 4 bases of the junction unmatched. The CDR3 is 14 residues long. CDR1 is SGHAT, CDR2 FQNNGV, per germline. The CDR3 is CASRLTGDSYEQYF. The CDR3 DNA reads as TGTGCCAGCAGGTTGACAGGGGACTCCTACGAGCAGTACTTC.

The DNA of the CDR3 is TGCGCCAGCAGCTGGTCAAGGACAGATTACATGAACACTGAAGCTTTCTTT. Protein product: CASSWSRTDYMNTEAFF. The chain is built from TRBV5-1 and TRBJ1-1, with D maybe TRBD1 (6 bases). Trimming cost V 3 bases and J 0 bases, with 18 bases left between them. Germline lookup yields CDR1 SGHRS and CDR2 YFSETQ. This CDR3 is built from 17 residues.

DNA of the CDR3: TGTGCCAGCAGACCAGCGACAGGGGGCTTTTCACCCCTCCACTTT. Amino acid sequence: CASRPATGGFSPLHF. The rearrangement uses TRBV2 and TRBJ1-6; 10 nucleotides agree with TRBD1. Germline trimming cut 6 bases from V and 9 bases from J; bases unmatched to any gene: 8. Looked up from germline, CDR1 is SNHLY and CDR2 is FYNNEI. This CDR3 contains 15 residues.

With respect to this clone: This CDR3 is also generated by other DNA sequences in the sample. The chain couples TRBV7-2 to TRBJ1-4; the match to TRBD1 covers 7 bases. J gave up 8 bases and V 1 base, and 4 bases lay outside the gene matches. Germline V gene lookup returns CDR1 SGHTA and CDR2 FQGNSA. The CDR3 consists of 14 residues. In DNA form, the CDR3 reads TGTGCCAGCAGCTTAGGGTCAGGGGGAGAAAAACTGTTTTTT. Protein product: CASSLGSGGEKLFF.

This clone was seen just once. This CDR3 is CASSELEVGYGYTF. In nucleotides, the CDR3 is TGCGCCAGCAGTGAACTGGAGGTTGGCTATGGCTACACCTTC. The chain couples TRBV10-2 to TRBJ1-2; D gene uncertain. The germline V and J ends were trimmed by 3 bases and 4 bases, with 12 bases remaining between them. CDR1 and CDR2 (germline): WSHSY, SAAADI. The CDR3 spans 14 residues.

V gene TRBV5-1 combines with J gene TRBJ2-1; 8 positions match TRBD1. Trimming removed 4 bases from V and 1 base from J; junction bases left unmatched: 4. The germline gives CDR1 SGHRS, CDR2 YFSETQ. There are 15 residues in the CDR3. CDR3 residues: CASSDTGGSYNEQFF. CDR3 nucleotide sequence: TGCGCCAGCAGCGATACAGGGGGATCCTACAATGAGCAGTTCTTC.

The CDR3: CAIDGGNSPLHF. CDR3 nucleotide sequence: TGTGCCATCGATGGGGGCAATTCACCCCTCCACTTT. The chain has TRBV10-3 and TRBJ1-6; TRBD1 is a possible D gene (6 bases). The germline CDR1 and CDR2 sequences are ENHRY and SYGVKD. The CDR3 consists of 12 residues. The V end lost 8 bases, the J end lost 7 bases, and 9 bases lay between the germline ends.

The genes are TRBV9 and TRBJ1-4; D is unresolved. Germline CDR1 is SGDLS and CDR2 is YYNGEE. CDR3 length equals 15 residues. Deletions cut 0 bases from V and 4 bases from J, with 10 bases between. CDR3 sequence reads: CASSVVAGNNEKLFF. The CDR3, as DNA: TGTGCCAGCAGCGTAGTGGCAGGAAATAATGAAAAACTGTTTTTT.

This clone came up a few times. The gene calls are TRBV5-1 and TRBJ2-5; D ambiguous. The CDR3 runs to 14 residues. Germline-derived CDR1 and CDR2 are SGHRS and YFSETQ. Trimming removed 7 bases from V and 5 bases from J, with 18 bases in between. CDR3 loop: CASHQGLSGETQYF. In nucleotides, the CDR3 is TGCGCCAGCCACCAAGGCCTATCCGGGGAGACCCAGTACTTC.

The V and J genes are TRBV19 and TRBJ2-2; possibly TRBD2 for D (5 bases). Trimming took 4 bases from V and 5 from J, leaving 14 bases between them. The CDR3 has 15 residues. Germline CDR1 LNHDA, CDR2 SQIVND (reference sequence). The CDR3 loop is CASSKAGPRTGELFF. CDR3 in DNA: TGTGCCAGTAGTAAGGCGGGTCCCCGGACCGGGGAGCTGTTTTTT.

V and J are TRBV3-1 (or the pseudogene TRBV3-2) and TRBJ2-7; 9 nucleotides match TRBD1. J gave up 3 bases and V 4 bases, and 4 bases lay outside the gene matches. Germline CDR1 reads LGHDT; CDR2 reads YNNKEL (reference sequence). This CDR3 comprises 14 residues. Here the CDR3 reads CASSPGDRDYEQYF. DNA for the CDR3: TGTGCCAGCAGCCCGGGGGACAGGGACTACGAGCAGTACTTC.

This clone was seen repeatedly, ten times or more. J is TRBJ1-1 and V is TRBV15; a possible D gene is TRBD1 (6 bases). The CDR3 covers 15 residues. Looked up from germline, CDR1 is LNHNV and CDR2 is YYDKDF (reference sequence). V lost 0 bases to trimming and J lost 5 bases, with 13 bases between them. The DNA of the CDR3 is TGTGCCACCAGCAGAGAACAGGGTCAGGAGACTGAAGCTTTCTTT. Protein sequence: CATSREQGQETEAFF.

J is TRBJ1-1 and V is TRBV19; no definite D call. This CDR3 spans 13 amino acids. Germline CDR1 and CDR2: LNHDA and SQIVND (reference sequence). The ends were cut back, 6 bases at V and 1 base at J, with 9 bases in the middle. DNA for the CDR3: TGTGCCAGTAGGGAAAGAGGGAACACTGAAGCTTTCTTT. Translating gives CASRERGNTEAFF.